The source of this T cell receptor (beta chain) is a study of cytomegalovirus exposure and HLA in healthy donors. Points from the study as a whole: Among the CMV-associated chains, three were confirmed in vitro as specific for CMV antigens.

A note on this clone: Its antigen is unidentified.

CDR3 size: 13 residues. CDR1 is SGHAT, CDR2 FQNNGV, per germline. Trimming cost V 6 bases and J 5 bases; bases outside gene matches: 6. PCR involved 60 Vbeta and 13 Jbeta primers. Profiled with immunoSEQ multiplex PCR; TCRdb holds only in-frame clones, not every one. Of approximately 130,000 clones in the sample, roughly 82% are singletons; the top ten hold approximately 1%. The sequence was obtained from a boy between 10 and 17 years old in good health and CMV-seronegative. Sample: PBMCs. The rearrangement uses TRBV11-2 and TRBJ2-7; 8 bases match TRBD1. DNA for the CDR3: TGTGCCAGCAGGAGGACAGGGAGACACGAGCAGTACTTC. It yields the protein CASRRTGRHEQYF.